Sequencing of this TCR beta chain was carried out in a study of neurological immune-mediated disorders. Using its own MiXCR run on the 5' RACE reads, TCRdb lists one record per CDR3 protein. This table holds some 48,000 distinct CDR3 sequences, approximately 21% found once. This clonotype was seen repeatedly, ten times or more. The time point: technical triplicate 3. 2 million PBMCs stored at -80 C were the source of the unsorted libraries. The germline V gene has CDR1 MDHEN and CDR2 SYDVKM. This CDR3 comprises 15 residues. J was trimmed by 0 bases and V by 6 bases; bases with no gene match: 4. The V call is TRBV28, the J call TRBJ2-2, with TRBD2 matching over 7 bases. Sequenced: PBMCs. The clonotype originates from a man aged 60-69 years with HTLV-1-associated myelopathy (HAM/TSP). CDR3 protein: CASRSGGTNTGELFF. DNA for the CDR3: TGTGCCAGCAGGTCGGGGGGTACGAACACCGGGGAGCTGTTTTTT.